A selection of T cell receptor beta chains follows, all from one sample in a study of T cell changes during pregnancy in multiple sclerosis. Assay: immunoSEQ multiplex PCR; the TCRdb copy retains only in-frame clones and omits some. Here the sample spans about 80,000 clones, 94% being singletons. The material was peripheral blood, obtained in the second trimester of pregnancy. The receptors originated from a female donor in good health, enrolled as a control in a pregnancy study. Each CDR3 is given with its conserved first and last residue. Each record gives: J gene, V gene, CDR3 protein.

TRBJ2-1,TRBV28,CASRGQRGYNEQFF
TRBJ2-7,TRBV5-1,CASSLEGAGFLEQYF
TRBJ2-3,TRBV28,CASSFSRATDTQYF
TRBJ2-7,TRBV5-1,CASSLVPGTGSSYEQYF
TRBJ1-2,TRBV7-9,CASSLWDRGPYGYTF
TRBJ1-1,TRBV18,CASSPQVLNTEAFF
TRBJ2-2,TRBV6-5,CASGWEYDTGELFF
TRBJ2-5,TRBV11-2,CASSFRITSGSQETQYF
TRBJ1-2,TRBV29-1,CSADPRGTPSGYTF
TRBJ2-3,TRBV6-5,CASSYLRAGGQDTQYF
TRBJ2-7,TRBV5-5,CASSLVSSYEQYF
TRBJ2-4,TRBV7-9,CASSLPGQGGKNIQYF
TRBJ2-7,TRBV28,CASSFWIVRDRAYEQYF
TRBJ1-3,TRBV20-1,CSAPAGNTIYF
TRBJ2-1,TRBV19,CASSIVRGRAVPPYNEQFF
TRBJ2-7,TRBV7-6,CASSLGQGNEQYF
TRBJ1-6,TRBV5-1,CASSLDRQGSALHF
TRBJ2-1,TRBV30,CAWAAGAQREQFF
TRBJ2-5,TRBV18,CASSRASGAQETQYF
TRBJ1-5,TRBV25-1,CASSGDRLEPQHF
TRBJ2-5,TRBV7-9,CAHEKGRGETQYF
TRBJ2-3,TRBV5-1,CASSGLLGDTQYF
TRBJ2-1,TRBV6-5,CASSGASAYNEQFF
TRBJ2-1,TRBV5-1,CASSLGSGSNLYNEQFF
TRBJ2-1,TRBV7-2,CASSLRGYNEQFF
TRBJ2-7,TRBV6-6,CASSRDRGEQYF
TRBJ2-7,TRBV30,CAWSVGTGARAYEQYF
TRBJ1-1,TRBV27,CASSLSPGVTEAFF
TRBJ2-2,TRBV5-5,CASSLMDKNTGELFF
TRBJ2-2,TRBV27,CASSMTGFPTGELFF
TRBJ2-7,TRBV9,CASSPRPSSGSSYEQYF
TRBJ1-4,TRBV7-9,CASSLSRGNEKLFF
TRBJ1-1,TRBV15,CATSRDNFGGTEAFF
TRBJ1-2,TRBV19,CASSIVTGSGYGYTF
TRBJ2-5,TRBV28,CASSFSGLGETQYF
TRBJ2-7,TRBV15,CATSVGLTYEQYF
TRBJ2-1,TRBV11-1,CASSLRTVWFF
TRBJ2-3,TRBV30,CAWSDLAITDTQYF
TRBJ2-2,TRBV19,CASSFPGIPNTGELFF
TRBJ2-5,TRBV5-1,CASSLVPSGETQYF
TRBJ2-7,TRBV21-1,CASSLKDRLAGVYEQYF